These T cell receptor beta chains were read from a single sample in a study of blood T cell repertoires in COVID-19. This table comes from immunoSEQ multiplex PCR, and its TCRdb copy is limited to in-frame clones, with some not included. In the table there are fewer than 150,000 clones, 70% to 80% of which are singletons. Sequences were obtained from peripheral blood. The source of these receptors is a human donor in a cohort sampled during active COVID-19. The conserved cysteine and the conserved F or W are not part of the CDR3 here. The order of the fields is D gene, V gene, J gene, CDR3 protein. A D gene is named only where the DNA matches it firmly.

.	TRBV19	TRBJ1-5	ASSVQVSNQPQH
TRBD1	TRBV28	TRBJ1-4	ASSLTLEGGPTNEKLF
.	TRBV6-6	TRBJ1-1	ASSSGTGWNTEAF
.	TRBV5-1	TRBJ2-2	ASRPDTATGELF
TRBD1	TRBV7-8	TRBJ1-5	ASSLGVRGYGQPQH
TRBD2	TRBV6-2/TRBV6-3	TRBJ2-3	ASSYSTSGGLTDTQY
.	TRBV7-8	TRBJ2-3	ASSLQGIGDTQY
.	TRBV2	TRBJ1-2	ASSEAPGTPPSSNYGYT
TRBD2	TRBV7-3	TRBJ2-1	ASSLTSGGYNEQF
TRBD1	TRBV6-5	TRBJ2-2	ASLSGQGDTGELF
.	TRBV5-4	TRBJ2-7	ASSLDPSRGEQY
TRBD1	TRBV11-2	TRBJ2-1	ASSYRDRGYNEQF
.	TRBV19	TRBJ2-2	ASSTRQNTGELF
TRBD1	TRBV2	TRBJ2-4	ASSRDRGNIQY
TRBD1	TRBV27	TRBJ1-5	ASSPYRGRGNQPQH
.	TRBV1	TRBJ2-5	TSSQDADRFQETQY
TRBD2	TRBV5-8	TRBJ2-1	ASSSWTSGGYRTYNEQF
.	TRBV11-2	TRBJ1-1	ASSYVRETEAF
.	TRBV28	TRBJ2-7	ASSLFGQTTYEQY
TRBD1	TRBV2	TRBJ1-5	ASRTGTGFQPQH
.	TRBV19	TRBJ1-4	ASSRVPNEKLF
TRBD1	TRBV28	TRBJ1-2	ASSLKGTGSGYGYT
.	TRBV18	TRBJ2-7	ASSPSGVGEQY
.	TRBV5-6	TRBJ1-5	ASSTTGSNQPQH
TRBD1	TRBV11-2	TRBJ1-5	ASSSGQGAPSNQPQH
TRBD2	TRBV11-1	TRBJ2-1	ASTSRRGLTNNEQF
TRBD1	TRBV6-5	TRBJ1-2	ASKEGADWNGYT
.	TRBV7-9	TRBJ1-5	ASSLGGPGGNQPQH
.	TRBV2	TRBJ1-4	ASSEVRQLNEKLF
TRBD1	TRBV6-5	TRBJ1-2	ASSYSQGGDGYT
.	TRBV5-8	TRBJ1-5	ASSRMDSSNQPQH
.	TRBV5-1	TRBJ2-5	ASSSTTGGWETQY
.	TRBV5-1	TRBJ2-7	ASSPAPGNSYEQY
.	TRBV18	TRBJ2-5	ASSPSAGEETQY
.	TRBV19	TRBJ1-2	ASRQRVSNYGYT
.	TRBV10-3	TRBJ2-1	AISELAPSRVLNEQF
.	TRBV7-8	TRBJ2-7	ASRRPDSYEQY
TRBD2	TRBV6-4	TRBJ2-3	ASSTSGGITDTQY
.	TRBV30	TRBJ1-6	ACRLGVPLH
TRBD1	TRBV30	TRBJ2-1	AWSVLGQGPRVFNEQF
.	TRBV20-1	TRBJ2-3	SASRAGTQY
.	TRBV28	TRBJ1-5	ASSLPQGNQPQH
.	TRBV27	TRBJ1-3	ASSFRGGAGNTIY
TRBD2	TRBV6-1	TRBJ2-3	ASSGQGSGASTDTQY
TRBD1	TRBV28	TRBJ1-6	ASRTGTGGYNSPLH
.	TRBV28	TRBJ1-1	ASSRDRGGANEAF
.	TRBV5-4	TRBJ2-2	ASSLNTGRDGELF
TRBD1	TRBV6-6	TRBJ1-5	ASSPGTGDNQPQH
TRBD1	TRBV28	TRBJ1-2	ASSNRGQGAGRNYGYT
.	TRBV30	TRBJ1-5	AWSGQRDQPQH
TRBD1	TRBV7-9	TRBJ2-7	ASSLTGTALHSYEQY
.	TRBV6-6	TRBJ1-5	ASSQPGEGNQPQH
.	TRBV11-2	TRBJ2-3	ASRPTRGNTDTQY
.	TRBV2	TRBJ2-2	ASRLHKAANTGELF
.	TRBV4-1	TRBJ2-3	ASSQGVGSRAADTQY